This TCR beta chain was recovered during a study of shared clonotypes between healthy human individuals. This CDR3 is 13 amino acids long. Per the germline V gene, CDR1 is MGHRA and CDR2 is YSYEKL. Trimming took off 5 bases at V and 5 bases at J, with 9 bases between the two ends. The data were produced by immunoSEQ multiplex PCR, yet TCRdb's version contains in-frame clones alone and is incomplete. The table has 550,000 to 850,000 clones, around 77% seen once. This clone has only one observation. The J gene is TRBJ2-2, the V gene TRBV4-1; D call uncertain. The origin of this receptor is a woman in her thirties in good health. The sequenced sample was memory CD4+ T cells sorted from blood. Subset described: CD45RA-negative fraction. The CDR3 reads CASSKLQTGELFF. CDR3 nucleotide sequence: TGCGCCAGCAGCAAGCTTCAAACCGGGGAGCTGTTTTTT.